What follows describes a single T cell receptor (beta chain). The target antigen is unknown. Some clones are missing from TCRdb's copy, which holds only in-frame ones; the method was immunoSEQ multiplex PCR. Seen here are under 70,000 clones, 80% to 95% observed once, and the top ten hold approximately 2.1%. This entry belongs to a study of lymphopenia after photon versus proton radiotherapy. Germline V CDR1 and CDR2: SEHNR, FQNEAQ (reference sequence). The V segment lost 4 bases and the J segment 2 bases; nucleotides outside the gene matches: 9. The CDR3 length is 16 residues. Study-wide findings and caveats: Photon-treated patients lost naive T cells and TCR diversity; proton-treated stayed stable. A bigger post-nadir fall in TCR diversity correlated inversely with survival time in deceased patients.

Material: peripheral blood, obtained from a patient treated with photon-based radiotherapy. This receptor was taken from a woman aged 40 to 49 with cholangiocarcinoma. The rearrangement joins TRBV7-9 to TRBJ2-3, with TRBD1 identical over 7 bases. The CDR3 protein is CASSYIPGGSTDTQYF. Here the CDR3 DNA reads TGTGCCAGCAGCTACATCCCAGGGGGATCCACAGATACGCAGTATTTT.